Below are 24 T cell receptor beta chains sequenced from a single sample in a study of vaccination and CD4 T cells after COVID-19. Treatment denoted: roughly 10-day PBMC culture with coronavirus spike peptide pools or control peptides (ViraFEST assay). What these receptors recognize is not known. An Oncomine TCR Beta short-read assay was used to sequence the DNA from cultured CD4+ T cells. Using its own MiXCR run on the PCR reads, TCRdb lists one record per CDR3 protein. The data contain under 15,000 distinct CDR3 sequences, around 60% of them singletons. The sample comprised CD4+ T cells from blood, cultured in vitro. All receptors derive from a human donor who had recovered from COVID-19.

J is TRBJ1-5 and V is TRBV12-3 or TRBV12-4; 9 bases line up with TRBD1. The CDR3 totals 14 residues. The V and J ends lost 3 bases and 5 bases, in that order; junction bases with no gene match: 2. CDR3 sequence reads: CASSFDRGDQPQHF. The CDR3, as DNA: TGTGCCAGCAGTTTCGACAGGGGGGATCAGCCCCAGCATTTT.

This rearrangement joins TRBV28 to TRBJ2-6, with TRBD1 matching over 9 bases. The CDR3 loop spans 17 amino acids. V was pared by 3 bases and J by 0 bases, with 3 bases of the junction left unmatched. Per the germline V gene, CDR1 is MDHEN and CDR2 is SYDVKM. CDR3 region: CASSFGTGSSGANVLTF. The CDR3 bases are TGTGCCAGCAGTTTTGGGACAGGGAGCTCTGGGGCCAACGTCCTGACTTTC.

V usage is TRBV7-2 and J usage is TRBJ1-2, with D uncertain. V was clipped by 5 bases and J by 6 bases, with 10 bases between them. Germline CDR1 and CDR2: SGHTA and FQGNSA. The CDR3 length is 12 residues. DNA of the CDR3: TGTGCCAGCAGCCGCGACAACAATGGCTACACCTTC. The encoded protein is CASSRDNNGYTF.

CDR3 sequence reads: CASSEQGRGIQYF. CDR3 DNA sequence: TGTGCCAGTAGTGAACAGGGGCGAGGCATTCAGTACTTC. V and J are TRBV19 and TRBJ2-4; 7 positions match TRBD1. V trimming: 5 bases; J trimming: 9 bases; junction bases outside the gene matches: 7. The germline V gene encodes CDR1 LNHDA and CDR2 SQIVND (reference sequence). The CDR3 runs to 13 residues.

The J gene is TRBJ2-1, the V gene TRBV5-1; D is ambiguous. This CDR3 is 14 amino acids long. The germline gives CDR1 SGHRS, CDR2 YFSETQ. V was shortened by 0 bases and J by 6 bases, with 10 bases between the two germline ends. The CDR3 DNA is TGCGCCAGCAGCTTGGGGTCAGTGAGCAATGAGCAGTTCTTC. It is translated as CASSLGSVSNEQFF.

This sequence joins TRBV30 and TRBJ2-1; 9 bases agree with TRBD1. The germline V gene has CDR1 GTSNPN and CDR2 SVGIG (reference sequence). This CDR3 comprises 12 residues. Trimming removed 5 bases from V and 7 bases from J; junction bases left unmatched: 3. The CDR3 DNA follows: TGTGCCTGGGACGGGACAGGGAATGAGCAGTTCTTC. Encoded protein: CAWDGTGNEQFF.

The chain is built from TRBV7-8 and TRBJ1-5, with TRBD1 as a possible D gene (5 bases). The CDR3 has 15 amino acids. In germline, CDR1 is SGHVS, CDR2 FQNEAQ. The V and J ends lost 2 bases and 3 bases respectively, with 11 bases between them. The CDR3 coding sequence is TGTGCCAGCAGCTTATGGGACGGTTTCAATCAGCCCCAGCATTTT. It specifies CASSLWDGFNQPQHF.

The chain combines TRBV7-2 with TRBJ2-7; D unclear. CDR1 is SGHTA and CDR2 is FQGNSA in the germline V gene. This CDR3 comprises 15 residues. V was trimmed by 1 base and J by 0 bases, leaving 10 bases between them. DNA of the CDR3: TGTGCCAGCAGCTTAGGGATTAGTAACTCCTACGAGCAGTACTTC. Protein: CASSLGISNSYEQYF.

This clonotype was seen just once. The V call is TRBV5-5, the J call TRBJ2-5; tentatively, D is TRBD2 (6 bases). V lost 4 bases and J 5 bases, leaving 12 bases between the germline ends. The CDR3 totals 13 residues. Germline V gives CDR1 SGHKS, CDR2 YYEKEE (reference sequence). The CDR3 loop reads CASSREFKETQYF. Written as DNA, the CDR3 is TGTGCCAGCAGCCGGGAGTTCAAGGAGACCCAGTACTTC.

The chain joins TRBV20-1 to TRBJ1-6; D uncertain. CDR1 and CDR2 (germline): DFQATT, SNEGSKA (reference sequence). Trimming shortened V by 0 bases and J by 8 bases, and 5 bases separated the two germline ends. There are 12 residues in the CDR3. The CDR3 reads CSARENHSPLHF. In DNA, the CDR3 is TGCAGTGCTAGAGAAAACCATTCACCCCTCCACTTT.

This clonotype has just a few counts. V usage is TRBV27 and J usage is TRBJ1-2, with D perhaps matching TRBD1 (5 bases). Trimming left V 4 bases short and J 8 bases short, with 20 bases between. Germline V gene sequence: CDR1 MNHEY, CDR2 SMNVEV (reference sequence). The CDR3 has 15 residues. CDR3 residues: CASSSSAQGRRGYTF. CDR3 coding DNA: TGTGCCAGCAGTTCCTCCGCCCAGGGCCGTCGGGGCTACACCTTC.

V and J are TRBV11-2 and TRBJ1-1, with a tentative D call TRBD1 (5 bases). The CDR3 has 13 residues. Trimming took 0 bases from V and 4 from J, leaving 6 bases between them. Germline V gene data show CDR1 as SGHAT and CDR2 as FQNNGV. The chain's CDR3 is CASSLERGTEAFF. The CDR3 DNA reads TGTGCCAGCAGCTTAGAAAGGGGCACTGAAGCTTTCTTT.

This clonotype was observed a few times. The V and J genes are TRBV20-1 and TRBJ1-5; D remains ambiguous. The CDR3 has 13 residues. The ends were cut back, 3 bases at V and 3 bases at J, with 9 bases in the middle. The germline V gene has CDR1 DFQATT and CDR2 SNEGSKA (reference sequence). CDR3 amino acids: CSASWQLNQPQHF. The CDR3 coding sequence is TGCAGTGCTAGTTGGCAGCTCAATCAGCCCCAGCATTTT.

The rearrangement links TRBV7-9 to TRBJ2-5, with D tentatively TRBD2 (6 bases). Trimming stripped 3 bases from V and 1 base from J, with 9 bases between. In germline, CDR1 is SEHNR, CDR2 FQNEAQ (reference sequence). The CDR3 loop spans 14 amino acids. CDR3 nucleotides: TGTGCCAGCAGCTTTAGCGGCTTCCAAGAGACCCAGTACTTC. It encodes CASSFSGFQETQYF.

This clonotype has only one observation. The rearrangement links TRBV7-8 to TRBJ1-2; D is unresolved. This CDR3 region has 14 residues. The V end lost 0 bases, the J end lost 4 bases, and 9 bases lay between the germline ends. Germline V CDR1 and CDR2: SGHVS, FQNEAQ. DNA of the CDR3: TGTGCCAGCAGCTTAGCCTTAAGCTTCTATGGCTACACCTTC. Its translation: CASSLALSFYGYTF.

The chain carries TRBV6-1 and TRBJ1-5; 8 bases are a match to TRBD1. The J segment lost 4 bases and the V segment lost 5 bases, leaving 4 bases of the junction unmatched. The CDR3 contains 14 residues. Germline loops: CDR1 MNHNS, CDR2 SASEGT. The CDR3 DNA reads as TGTGCCAGCAGTCCACGGACAGGGAATCAGCCCCAGCATTTT. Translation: CASSPRTGNQPQHF.

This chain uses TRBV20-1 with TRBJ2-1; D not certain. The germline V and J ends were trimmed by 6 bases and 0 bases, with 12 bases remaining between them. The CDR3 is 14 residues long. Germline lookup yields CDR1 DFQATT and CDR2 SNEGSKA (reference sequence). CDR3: CSARGPSSYNEQFF. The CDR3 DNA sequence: TGCAGTGCCCGAGGACCTAGCTCCTACAATGAGCAGTTCTTC.

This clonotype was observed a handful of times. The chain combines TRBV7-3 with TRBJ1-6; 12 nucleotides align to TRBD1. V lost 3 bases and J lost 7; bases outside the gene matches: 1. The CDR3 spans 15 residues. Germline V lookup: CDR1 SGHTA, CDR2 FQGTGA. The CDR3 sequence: CASSLGQGANSPLHF. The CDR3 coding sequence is TGTGCCAGCAGCTTGGGACAGGGGGCAAATTCACCCCTCCACTTT.

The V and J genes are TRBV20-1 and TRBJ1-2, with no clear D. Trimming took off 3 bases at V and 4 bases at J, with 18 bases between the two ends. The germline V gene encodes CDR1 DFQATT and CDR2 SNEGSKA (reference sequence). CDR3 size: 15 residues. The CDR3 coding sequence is TGCAGTGCTAGTCGTTTCGCCTCAGGAGGCTATGGCTACACCTTC. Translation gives CSASRFASGGYGYTF.

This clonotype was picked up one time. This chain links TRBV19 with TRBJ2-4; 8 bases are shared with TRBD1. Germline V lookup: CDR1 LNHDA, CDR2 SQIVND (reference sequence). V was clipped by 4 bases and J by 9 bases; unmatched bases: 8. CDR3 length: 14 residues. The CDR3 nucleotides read TGTGCCAGTAGTACTTACGACAGGGGAAGCATTCAGTACTTC. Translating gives CASSTYDRGSIQYF.

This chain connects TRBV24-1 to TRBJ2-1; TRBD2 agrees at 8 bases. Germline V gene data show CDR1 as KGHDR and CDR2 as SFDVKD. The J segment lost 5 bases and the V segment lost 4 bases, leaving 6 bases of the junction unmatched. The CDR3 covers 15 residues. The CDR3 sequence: CATSDDIAGHNEQFF. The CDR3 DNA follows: TGTGCCACCAGTGACGACATAGCGGGACACAATGAGCAGTTCTTC.

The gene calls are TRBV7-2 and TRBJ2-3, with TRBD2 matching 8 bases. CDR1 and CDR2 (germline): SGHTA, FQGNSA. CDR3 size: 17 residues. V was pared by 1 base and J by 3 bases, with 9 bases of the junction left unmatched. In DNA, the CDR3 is TGTGCCAGCAGCTTAGTAGGGGACGGGAGGGAGACAGATACGCAGTATTTT. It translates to CASSLVGDGRETDTQYF.

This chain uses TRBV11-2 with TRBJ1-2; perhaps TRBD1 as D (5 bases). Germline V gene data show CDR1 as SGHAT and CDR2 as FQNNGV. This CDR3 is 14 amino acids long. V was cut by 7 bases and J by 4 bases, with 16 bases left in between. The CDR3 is CASKRGAGGYGYTF. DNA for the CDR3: TGTGCCAGCAAGCGGGGTGCGGGGGGCTATGGCTACACCTTC.

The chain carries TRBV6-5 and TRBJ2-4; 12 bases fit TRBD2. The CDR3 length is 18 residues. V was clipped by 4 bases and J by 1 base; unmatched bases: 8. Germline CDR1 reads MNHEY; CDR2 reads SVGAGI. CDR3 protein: CASSSPSGRAQAKNIQYF. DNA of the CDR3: TGTGCCAGCAGTTCGCCTAGCGGGAGGGCCCAGGCCAAAAACATTCAGTACTTC.